The 13 T cell receptor beta chains below all came from one sample that was sequenced in a study of cytomegalovirus exposure and HLA in healthy donors. 60 Vbeta and 13 Jbeta primers were used in PCR. Sequencing was performed with immunoSEQ multiplex PCR; in TCRdb, only in-frame clones are kept and a portion is missing. The sample contains 90,000 to 120,000 clones, roughly 78% of which appear only once. Sequenced material: PBMCs. These receptors came from a woman aged 35 to 49 in good health and CMV-seronegative.

This clone showed up just once. The chain uses TRBV10-3 and TRBJ2-7, with 9 bases fitting TRBD2. J lost 0 bases, V lost 5 bases, and 5 bases had no gene match. The CDR3 has 15 amino acids. Germline loops: CDR1 ENHRY, CDR2 SYGVKD. CDR3 bases: TGTGCCATCAGTCGGACTAGCGAGAACTCCTACGAGCAGTACTTC. The encoded protein is CAISRTSENSYEQYF.

The chain employs TRBV10-2 and TRBJ2-7; 7 nucleotides match TRBD1. The germline V gene encodes CDR1 WSHSY and CDR2 SAAADI. V lost 7 bases, J lost 1 base, and 4 bases stayed unmatched. This CDR3 region has 13 residues. In DNA, the CDR3 is TGCGCCAGCACTGGGACAGCTTCCTACGAGCAGTACTTC. It codes for CASTGTASYEQYF.

This clone was observed once. This chain uses TRBV27 with TRBJ2-2; maybe TRBD2 (6 bases). V lost 4 bases, J lost 0 bases, and 9 bases lay in between. This CDR3 is 15 amino acids long. Germline V gene sequence: CDR1 MNHEY, CDR2 SMNVEV (reference sequence). This chain's CDR3 is CASSSGLTNTGELFF. Written as DNA, the CDR3 is TGTGCCAGCAGTTCGGGACTGACGAACACCGGGGAGCTGTTTTTT.

In this sample, this clone turned up a few times. The chain combines TRBV7-9 with TRBJ2-7; the D gene is possibly TRBD1 (5 bases). V lost 1 base, J lost 3 bases, and 7 bases lay in between. Germline assignment: CDR1 SEHNR and CDR2 FQNEAQ (reference sequence). The CDR3 loop spans 13 amino acids. CDR3 coding DNA: TGTGCCAGCAGCTTAGGGGGCTTCTACGAGCAGTACTTC. Protein product: CASSLGGFYEQYF. The full variable domain, in which reference TRBV7-9 and TRBJ2-7 provide the parts outside the CDR3, is DTGVSQNPRHKITKRGQNVTFRCDPISEHNRLYWYRQTLGQGPEFLTYFQNEAQLEKSRLLSDRFSAERPKGSFSTLEIQRTEQGDSAMYLCASSLGGFYEQYFGPGTRLTVT.

This clone has only one observation. The chain links TRBV4-3 to TRBJ1-2; perhaps TRBD1 as D (5 bases). Germline V gene data show CDR1 as LGHNA and CDR2 as YSLEER. The CDR3 totals 15 residues. Trimming stripped 0 bases from V and 5 bases from J, with 13 bases between. The CDR3 reads CASSQDSSGPYGYTF. The CDR3, as DNA: TGCGCCAGCAGCCAAGATAGTTCAGGGCCTTATGGCTACACCTTC.

The chain employs TRBV6-1 and TRBJ2-4; TRBD1 matches at 9 bases. The CDR3 covers 14 residues. Germline V CDR1 and CDR2: MNHNS, SASEGT. V dropped 4 bases and J dropped 10; count of bases not matched to a gene: 8. The CDR3 loop reads CASSVDRGEGIQYF. Here the CDR3 DNA reads TGTGCCAGCAGTGTGGACAGGGGCGAAGGTATTCAGTACTTC.

This chain connects TRBV28 to TRBJ2-7; 9 bases are a match to TRBD1. The CDR3 spans 15 residues. The ends lost 4 bases at V and 1 base at J; junction bases unmatched: 5. Germline loops: CDR1 MDHEN, CDR2 SYDVKM. The CDR3 DNA is TGTGCCAGCAGTTCCCGGGACAGGGTTTCCTACGAGCAGTACTTC. Translated, it gives CASSSRDRVSYEQYF. Drawing the rest from reference TRBV28 and TRBJ2-7, the complete variable domain is DVKVTQSSRYLVKRTGEKVFLECVQDMDHENMFWYRQDPGLGLRLIYFSYDVKMKEKGDIPEGYSVSREKKERFSLILESASTNQTSMYLCASSSRDRVSYEQYFGPGTRLTVT.

This chain uses TRBV6-8 with TRBJ2-5; perhaps TRBD1 as D (5 bases). The CDR3 is 16 residues long. Germline V gene data show CDR1 as MNHGY and CDR2 as SAAAGT. Trimming removed 2 bases from V and 5 bases from J, with 18 bases in between. CDR3 sequence reads: CASSYIRGNKGETQYF. CDR3 nucleotides: TGTGCCAGCAGTTACATCCGCGGAAATAAGGGGGAGACCCAGTACTTC.

The chain is built from TRBV15 and TRBJ1-5; 7 bases are a match to TRBD1. The germline V gene has CDR1 LNHNV and CDR2 YYDKDF (reference sequence). The CDR3 runs to 14 residues. With 1 base clipped from V and 4 bases from J, the junction kept 1 base outside the gene matches. CDR3 sequence reads: CATSRGQGNQPQHF. The DNA of the CDR3 is TGTGCCACCAGCAGAGGACAGGGTAATCAGCCCCAGCATTTT.

The chain recombines TRBV27 with TRBJ1-4; possible D gene TRBD1, 5 bases. The germline CDR1 and CDR2 sequences are MNHEY and SMNVEV (reference sequence). V was clipped by 3 bases and J by 8 bases, with 22 bases between them. The CDR3 consists of 17 residues. CDR3 protein: CASSFAGGVRVGEKLFF. The CDR3 DNA follows: TGTGCCAGCAGTTTCGCCGGAGGGGTCAGGGTTGGCGAAAAACTGTTTTTT.

This clone was observed a few times. This sequence joins TRBV10-3 and TRBJ1-1; D gene uncertain. CDR3 length equals 12 residues. V lost 8 bases to trimming and J lost 3 bases, with 10 bases between them. The germline gives CDR1 ENHRY, CDR2 SYGVKD. Written as DNA, the CDR3 is TGTGCCATCCAAAGTGACTACACTGAAGCTTTCTTT. Its protein product is CAIQSDYTEAFF.

This clone occurred a few times. The rearrangement joins TRBV7-8 to TRBJ2-5; TRBD1 aligns across 9 bases. The CDR3 loop spans 15 amino acids. CDR1 is SGHVS, CDR2 FQNEAQ, per germline. Losses at the gene ends were 1 base for V and 7 bases for J; bases not matched to a gene: 7. The DNA for the CDR3 is TGTGCCAGCAGCTTAGTTACAGGGGGCGGGGTGACCCAGTACTTC. It encodes CASSLVTGGGVTQYF.

The CDR3 DNA sequence: TGTGCCAGCAGAAAAAGCCCCAGATCGGGACTCTACGAGCAGTACTTC. This gives the protein CASRKSPRSGLYEQYF. The V gene is TRBV27, the J gene TRBJ2-7, with D tentatively TRBD2 (6 bases). Trimming removed 6 bases at V and 3 bases at J, with 21 bases between. CDR3 length: 16 amino acids. CDR1 MNHEY and CDR2 SMNVEV come from the germline V gene (reference sequence).